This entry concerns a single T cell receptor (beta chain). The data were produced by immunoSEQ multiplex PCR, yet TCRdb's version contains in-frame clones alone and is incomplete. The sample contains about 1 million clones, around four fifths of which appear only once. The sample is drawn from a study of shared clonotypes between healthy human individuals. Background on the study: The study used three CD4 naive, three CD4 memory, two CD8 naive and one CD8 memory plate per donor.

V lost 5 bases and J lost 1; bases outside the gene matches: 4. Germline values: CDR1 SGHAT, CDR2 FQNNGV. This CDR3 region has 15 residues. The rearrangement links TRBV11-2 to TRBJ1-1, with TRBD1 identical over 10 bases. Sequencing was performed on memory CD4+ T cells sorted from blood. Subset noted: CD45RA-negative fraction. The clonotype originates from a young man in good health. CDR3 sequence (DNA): TGTGCCAGCAGCCCCCGACAGGGGGCGAACACTGAAGCTTTCTTT. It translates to CASSPRQGANTEAFF.